A single sample is the source of the 4 T cell receptor beta chains below, sequenced in a study of T cells in localized non-small cell lung cancer. Profiled with immunoSEQ multiplex PCR; TCRdb holds only in-frame clones, not every one. The sample has tens of thousands of clones; about 88% are singletons. The source material was peripheral blood, sampled before any cancer treatment. These receptors all stem from a male donor older than 55 with stage I squamous cell lung carcinoma.

This sequence joins TRBV4-1 and TRBJ1-6; TRBD1 agrees at 7 bases. CDR1 and CDR2 from the germline V gene are MGHRA and YSYEKL. V trimming: 3 bases; J trimming: 8 bases; junction bases outside the gene matches: 7. The CDR3 has 15 amino acids. The CDR3 DNA reads TGCGCCAGCAGCCACGGCCCCAGGGGGGATTCACCCCTCCACTTT. Translating it yields CASSHGPRGDSPLHF.

This chain joins TRBV9 and TRBJ1-2; unclear D gene. The CDR3 consists of 13 residues. The V end lost 4 bases, the J end lost 2 bases, and 9 bases lay between the germline ends. CDR1 is SGDLS, CDR2 YYNGEE, per germline. The DNA for the CDR3 is TGTGCCAGCAGCCCCCTGGTAAACTATGGCTACACCTTC. This translates into CASSPLVNYGYTF.

The rearrangement uses TRBV7-8 and TRBJ2-7, with 7 bases lining up with TRBD2. There are 13 residues in the CDR3. The V and J ends lost 6 bases and 7 bases, in that order; junction bases with no gene match: 9. The germline V gene encodes CDR1 SGHVS and CDR2 FQNEAQ. The CDR3 DNA is TGTGCCAGCAGTTCAGGGTTGGGGGGGGAGCAGTACTTC. Protein sequence: CASSSGLGGEQYF.

V usage is TRBV6-5 and J usage is TRBJ1-6, with D uncertain. V was cut by 5 bases and J by 6 bases, with 14 bases left in between. Germline V CDR1 and CDR2: MNHEY, SVGAGI. The CDR3 extends over 15 amino acids. The CDR3: CASSVYNRGNSPLHF. The CDR3 nucleotides read TGTGCCAGCAGTGTTTACAATCGGGGTAATTCACCCCTCCACTTT.